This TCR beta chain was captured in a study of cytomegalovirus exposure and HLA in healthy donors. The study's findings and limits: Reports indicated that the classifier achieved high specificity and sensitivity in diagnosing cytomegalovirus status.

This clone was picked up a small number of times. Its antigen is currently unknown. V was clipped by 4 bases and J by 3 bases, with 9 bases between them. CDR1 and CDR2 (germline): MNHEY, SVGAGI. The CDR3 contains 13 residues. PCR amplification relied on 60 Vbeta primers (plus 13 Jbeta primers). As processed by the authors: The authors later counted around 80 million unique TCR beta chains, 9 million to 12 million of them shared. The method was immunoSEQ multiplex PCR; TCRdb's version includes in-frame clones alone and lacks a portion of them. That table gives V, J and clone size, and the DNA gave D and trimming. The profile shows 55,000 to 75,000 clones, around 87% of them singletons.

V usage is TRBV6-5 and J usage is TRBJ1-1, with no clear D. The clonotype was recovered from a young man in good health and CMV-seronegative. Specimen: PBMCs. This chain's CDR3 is CASSSRADTEAFF. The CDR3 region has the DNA TGTGCCAGCAGTTCGAGGGCGGACACTGAAGCTTTCTTT.